These 12 T cell receptor beta chains were all obtained from the same sample, sequenced in a study of T cell responses to AZD1222 COVID-19 vaccine. Profiling relied on immunoSEQ multiplex PCR, and the TCRdb table lists in-frame clones only, not all of them. The table records some 72,000 clones, about 91% of them present only once. The material was peripheral blood, obtained on day 0 of MenACWY control vaccination. The receptors stem from an adult in good health.

This chain links TRBV4-3 with TRBJ2-1; TRBD2 might be the D (5 bases). Trimming cost V 1 base and J 1 base, with 14 bases left between them. Germline V gene data show CDR1 as LGHNA and CDR2 as YSLEER. The CDR3 length is 17 residues. DNA of the CDR3: TGCGCCAGCAGCCAAGGCCCGAGCGGCGCATCCTACAATGAGCAGTTCTTC. Residues: CASSQGPSGASYNEQFF.

V is TRBV18 and J is TRBJ2-3; 11 bases line up with TRBD2. J was trimmed by 4 bases and V by 3 bases; bases with no gene match: 3. Germline CDR1 and CDR2: KGHSH and LQKENI. This CDR3 region has 15 residues. The CDR3 spells CASSPSGGASDTQYF. For the CDR3, the DNA is TGTGCCAGCTCACCTAGCGGGGGGGCCTCAGATACGCAGTATTTT.

This rearrangement joins TRBV24-1 to TRBJ2-7; TRBD1 might be the D (6 bases). This CDR3 comprises 15 residues. V lost 4 bases to trimming and J lost 4 bases, with 16 bases between them. Germline CDR1 is KGHDR and CDR2 is SFDVKD. Here the CDR3 reads CATSDPQGTTYEQYF. CDR3 nucleotide sequence: TGTGCCACCAGTGACCCCCAGGGGACGACTTACGAGCAGTACTTC.

This clone was seen once. The genes are TRBV25-1 and TRBJ1-6; TRBD1 agrees at 9 bases. Germline V gene data show CDR1 as MGHDK and CDR2 as SYGVNS. Trimming at V came to 6 bases and at J to 4 bases, leaving 7 bases not matched to a gene. CDR3 size: 16 residues. CDR3 protein: CASRPGQGIYNSPLHF. The CDR3 nucleotides are TGTGCCAGCAGACCGGGACAGGGCATATATAATTCACCCCTCCACTTT.

The chain combines TRBV6-5 with TRBJ1-6; possible D gene TRBD1, 5 bases. Trimming took off 6 bases at V and 9 bases at J, with 15 bases between the two ends. CDR1 is MNHEY, CDR2 SVGAGI, per germline. This CDR3 contains 14 residues. The CDR3 here is CASRRTMEGSPLHF. CDR3 DNA sequence: TGTGCCAGCAGACGGACAATGGAGGGTTCACCCCTCCACTTT.

V usage is TRBV10-3 and J usage is TRBJ2-6; 8 bases align to TRBD2. Trimming took 0 bases from V and 1 from J; bases not matched to a gene: 8. The CDR3 consists of 19 residues. CDR1 is ENHRY, CDR2 SYGVKD, per germline. CDR3 coding DNA: TGTGCCATCAGTGAGTCGGTCGGAAGCGGGAGATCTGGGGCCAACGTCCTGACTTTC. Its protein is CAISESVGSGRSGANVLTF.

The gene calls are TRBV5-6 and TRBJ1-6; TRBD1 agrees at 8 bases. CDR3 length equals 14 residues. Trimming at V came to 4 bases and at J to 7 bases, leaving 4 bases not matched to a gene. Germline V CDR1 and CDR2: SGHDT, YYEEEE. The CDR3 reads CASSRTGWNSPLHF. CDR3 DNA sequence: TGTGCCAGCAGCAGGACAGGGTGGAATTCACCCCTCCACTTT.

CDR3 sequence: CASSSRGAMDTGELFF. CDR3 nucleotides: TGTGCCAGCAGCAGTCGGGGGGCAATGGACACCGGGGAGCTGTTTTTT. The rearrangement joins TRBV25-1 to TRBJ2-2, with D perhaps TRBD2 (7 bases). Germline V lookup: CDR1 MGHDK, CDR2 SYGVNS. The CDR3 totals 16 residues. V was trimmed by 6 bases and J by 3 bases, leaving 17 bases between them. The full variable domain, rest sourced from reference TRBV25-1 and TRBJ2-2, is EADIYQTPRYLVIGTGKKITLECSQTMGHDKMYWYQQDPGMELHLIHYSYGVNSTEKGDLSSESTVSRIRTEHFPLTLESARPSHTSQYLCASSSRGAMDTGELFFGEGSRLTVL.

V gene TRBV2 combines with J gene TRBJ1-3; D not certain. V lost 6 bases and J lost 4, with 13 bases in between. The CDR3 contains 14 residues. Germline assignment: CDR1 SNHLY and CDR2 FYNNEI. The CDR3 protein is CASSARPKGNTIYF. The DNA for the CDR3 is TGTGCCAGCAGCGCCCGGCCTAAAGGAAACACCATATATTTT.

The V gene is TRBV28, the J gene TRBJ2-1; perhaps TRBD1 as D (6 bases). CDR3 size: 17 residues. Germline V gene data show CDR1 as MDHEN and CDR2 as SYDVKM. The V and J ends lost 7 bases and 1 base respectively, with 20 bases between them. The CDR3 sequence is CASTPRLGARSYNEQFF. DNA for the CDR3: TGTGCCAGCACCCCCCGCTTGGGGGCGAGGTCCTACAATGAGCAGTTCTTC.

The chain uses TRBV5-6 and TRBJ2-7, with a possible D match to TRBD1 (6 bases). The CDR3 is 14 amino acids. Deletions cut 1 base from V and 4 bases from J, with 12 bases between. The V gene's germline CDR1 is SGHDT and CDR2 YYEEEE. CDR3 residues: CASSLSGQRYEQYF. As DNA, the CDR3 is TGTGCCAGCAGCTTGAGTGGACAGAGATACGAGCAGTACTTC.

This chain connects TRBV19 to TRBJ1-2; weak D call: TRBD1 (5 bases). V was cut by 8 bases and J by 2 bases, with 18 bases left in between. The length of the CDR3 is 15 residues. Germline-derived CDR1 and CDR2 are LNHDA and SQIVND (reference sequence). CDR3 residues: CASVWGSGSNYGYTF. As DNA, the CDR3 is TGTGCCAGTGTCTGGGGCAGTGGATCCAACTATGGCTACACCTTC. Combining the CDR3 with reference TRBV19 and TRBJ1-2 gives the whole variable domain DGGITQSPKYLFRKEGQNVTLSCEQNLNHDAMYWYRQDPGQGLRLIYYSQIVNDFQKGDIAEGYSVSREKKESFPLTVTSAQKNPTAFYLCASVWGSGSNYGYTFGSGTRLTVV.